This T cell receptor (beta chain) was found in a study of OX40 agonist ivuxolimab in advanced cancers. The protocol was immunoSEQ multiplex PCR, while the TCRdb copy is restricted to in-frame clones and leaves out a portion. Here the sample spans 60,000 to 100,000 clones, about nine tenths being singletons. This clone was counted once. The receptor was derived from an adult with an advanced solid tumor such as melanoma, head and neck, liver or kidney cancer. The specimen was CD4+ or CD8+ T cells sorted from blood, collected in a trial of the OX40 agonist ivuxolimab.

CDR3 in DNA: TGTGCCAGCAGCCAACCGACTAGCGGTGAGACCCAGTACTTC. Protein sequence: CASSQPTSGETQYF. The chain is built from TRBV14 and TRBJ2-5, with 9 bases lining up with TRBD2. The germline V gene encodes CDR1 SGHDN and CDR2 FVKESK. This CDR3 is built from 14 residues. V was pared by 2 bases and J by 5 bases, with 3 bases of the junction left unmatched.